A single sample gave rise to the 8 T cell receptor beta chains below, sequenced in a study of T-cell reconstitution after alpha-beta-depleted transplantation in children. This sample's TCRbeta library carried unique molecular identifier barcodes. TCRdb independently ran MiXCR on the PCR reads; one entry per CDR3 protein. The repertoire holds a few hundred thousand distinct CDR3 sequences, 12% seen once, with roughly 5.4% in the top ten. The sample in question was PBMCs from the stem cell graft donor, obtained from the stem cell graft. Every receptor here comes from a human donor who donated a stem cell graft to a child with combined immunodeficiency.

This clonotype was observed a handful of times. The rearrangement joins TRBV7-3 to TRBJ2-1; 7 bases map to TRBD2. Germline lookup yields CDR1 SGHTA and CDR2 FQGTGA. The CDR3 covers 20 residues. Trimming removed 5 bases from V and 0 bases from J; junction bases left unmatched: 19. The CDR3 is CASSDPKAGFTRSSYNEQFF. In nucleotides, the CDR3 is TGTGCCAGCAGCGACCCCAAAGCGGGATTTACCCGTAGCTCCTACAATGAGCAGTTCTTC.

The rearrangement joins TRBV18 to TRBJ1-1; TRBD1 matches 12 bases. From germline, CDR1 is KGHSH and CDR2 LQKENI. This CDR3 has 14 amino acids. V lost 3 bases to trimming and J lost 5 bases; unmatched junction nucleotides: 1. The CDR3 spells CASSPGQGATEAFF. CDR3 nucleotide sequence: TGTGCCAGCTCACCGGGACAGGGGGCGACTGAAGCTTTCTTT.

The genes are TRBV12-3 or TRBV12-4 and TRBJ2-3, with TRBD2 matching 9 bases. The V segment lost 5 bases and the J segment 0 bases; nucleotides outside the gene matches: 12. This CDR3 comprises 18 residues. CDR3 residues: CASSPSSGTSSSTDTQYF. The CDR3 region has the DNA TGTGCCAGCAGTCCCTCTAGCGGGACTTCGTCTAGCACAGATACGCAGTATTTT.

On this clonotype: The junction departs from germline at one end; a sequencing error may be responsible. The chain joins TRBV5-1 to TRBJ1-1, with a weak D call TRBD1 (5 bases). This CDR3 comprises 13 residues. CDR1 is SGHRS, CDR2 YFSETQ, per germline. The CDR3 protein is CASKGILNTEDFF. Written as DNA, the CDR3 is TGCGCCAGCAAGGGGATACTTAACACTGAAGATTTCTTT.

The chain has TRBV5-6 and TRBJ2-3; 8 bases agree with TRBD2. Germline V lookup: CDR1 SGHDT, CDR2 YYEEEE. The V gene end was trimmed by 2 bases and the J gene end by 2 bases; junction bases not matched to a gene: 7. The CDR3 is made up of 16 amino acids. The CDR3 bases are TGTGCCAGCAGCTTCTGGCGGGGGGACGACACAGATACGCAGTATTTT. Amino acids: CASSFWRGDDTDTQYF.

This chain connects TRBV20-1 to TRBJ2-7; 9 bases match TRBD1. Germline CDR1 and CDR2: DFQATT and SNEGSKA (reference sequence). CDR3 size: 12 residues. CDR3 loop: CSYRGQAYEQYF. CDR3 bases: TGCAGCTACAGGGGGCAGGCCTACGAGCAGTACTTC.

This clonotype has a count of ten or more. The chain combines TRBV5-1 with TRBJ2-3, with TRBD1 matching 8 bases. CDR3 length: 15 amino acids. J lost 3 bases, V lost 4 bases, and 7 bases had no gene match. Germline V gene sequence: CDR1 SGHRS, CDR2 YFSETQ. CDR3 DNA: TGCGCCAGCAGCCCCGGACAGGGTGGAACAGATACGCAGTATTTT. Translation: CASSPGQGGTDTQYF.

This clonotype was recorded a few times. The chain has TRBV20-1 and TRBJ2-5, with 8 bases fitting TRBD2. The CDR3 sequence is 14 residues long. V trimming: 1 base; J trimming: 5 bases; junction bases outside the gene matches: 6. Germline values: CDR1 DFQATT, CDR2 SNEGSKA (reference sequence). The CDR3 region is CSARVREARETQYF. The CDR3 DNA follows: TGCAGTGCTAGAGTGCGGGAGGCACGGGAGACCCAGTACTTC.